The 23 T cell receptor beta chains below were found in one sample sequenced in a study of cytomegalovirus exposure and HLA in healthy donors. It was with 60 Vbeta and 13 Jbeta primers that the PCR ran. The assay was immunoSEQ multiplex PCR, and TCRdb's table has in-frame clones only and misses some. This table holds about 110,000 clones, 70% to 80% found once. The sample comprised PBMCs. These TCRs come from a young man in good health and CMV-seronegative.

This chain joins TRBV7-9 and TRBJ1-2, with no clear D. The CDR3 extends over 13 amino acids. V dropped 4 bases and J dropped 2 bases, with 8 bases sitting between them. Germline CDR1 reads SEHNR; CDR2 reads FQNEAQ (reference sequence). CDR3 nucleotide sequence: TGTGCCAGCAGCTCTACAGCCAACTATGGCTACACCTTC. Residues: CASSSTANYGYTF.

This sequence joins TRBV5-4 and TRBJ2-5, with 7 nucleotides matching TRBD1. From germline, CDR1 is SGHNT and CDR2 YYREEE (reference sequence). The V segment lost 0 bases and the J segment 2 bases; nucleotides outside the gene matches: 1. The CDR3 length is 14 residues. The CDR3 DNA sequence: TGTGCCAGCAGCTTGGGGGACAGACAAGAGACCCAGTACTTC. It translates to CASSLGDRQETQYF.

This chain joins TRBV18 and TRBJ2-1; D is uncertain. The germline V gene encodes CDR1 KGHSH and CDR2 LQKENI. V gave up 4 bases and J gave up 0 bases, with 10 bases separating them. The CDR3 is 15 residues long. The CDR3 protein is CASSQDWSSYNEQFF. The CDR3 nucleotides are TGTGCCAGCTCACAAGACTGGAGCTCCTACAATGAGCAGTTCTTC.

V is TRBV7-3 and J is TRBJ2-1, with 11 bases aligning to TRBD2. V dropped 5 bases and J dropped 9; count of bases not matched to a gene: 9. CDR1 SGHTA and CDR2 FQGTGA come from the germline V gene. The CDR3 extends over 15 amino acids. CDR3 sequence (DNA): TGTGCCAGCAGCCCATTGACTAGCGGGGTGGGTGAGCAGTTCTTC. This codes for CASSPLTSGVGEQFF. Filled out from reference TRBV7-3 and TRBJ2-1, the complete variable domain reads GAGVSQTPSNKVTEKGKYVELRCDPISGHTALYWYRQSLGQGPEFLIYFQGTGAADDSGLPNDRFFAVRPEGSVSTLKIQRTERGDSAVYLCASSPLTSGVGEQFFGPGTRLTVL.

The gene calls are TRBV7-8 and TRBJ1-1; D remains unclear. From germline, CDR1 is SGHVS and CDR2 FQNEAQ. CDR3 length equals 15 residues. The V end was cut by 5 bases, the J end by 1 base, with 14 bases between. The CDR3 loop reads CASSPLAGSNTEAFF. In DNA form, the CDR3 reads TGTGCCAGCAGCCCCTTAGCCGGGTCGAACACTGAAGCTTTCTTT.

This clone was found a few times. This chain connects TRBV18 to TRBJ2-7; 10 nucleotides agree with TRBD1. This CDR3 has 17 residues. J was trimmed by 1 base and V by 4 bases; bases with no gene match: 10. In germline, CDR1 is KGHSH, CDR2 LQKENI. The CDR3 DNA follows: TGTGCCAGCTCACAGAGGACAGGGGGAACGGGATCCTACGAGCAGTACTTC. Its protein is CASSQRTGGTGSYEQYF.

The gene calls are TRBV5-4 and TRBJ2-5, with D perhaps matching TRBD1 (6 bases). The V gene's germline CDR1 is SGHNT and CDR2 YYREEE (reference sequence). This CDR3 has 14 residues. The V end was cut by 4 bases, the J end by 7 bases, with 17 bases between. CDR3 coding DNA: TGTGCCAGCAGCGAACCGGGACAAGTTGGGACCCAGTACTTC. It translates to CASSEPGQVGTQYF.

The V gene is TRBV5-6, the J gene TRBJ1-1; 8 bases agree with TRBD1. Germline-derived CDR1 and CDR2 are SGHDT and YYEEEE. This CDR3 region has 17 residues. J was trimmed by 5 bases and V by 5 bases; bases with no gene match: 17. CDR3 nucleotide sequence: TGTGCCAGCAGTATTGGGACAGGCTACCGAGGGGGGACTGAAGCTTTCTTT. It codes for CASSIGTGYRGGTEAFF.

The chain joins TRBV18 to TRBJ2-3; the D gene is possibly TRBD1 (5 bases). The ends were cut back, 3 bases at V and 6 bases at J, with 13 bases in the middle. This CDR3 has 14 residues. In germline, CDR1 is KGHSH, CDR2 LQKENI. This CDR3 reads CASSPAQAGDTQYF. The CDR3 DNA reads TGTGCCAGCTCACCGGCTCAGGCAGGGGATACGCAGTATTTT.

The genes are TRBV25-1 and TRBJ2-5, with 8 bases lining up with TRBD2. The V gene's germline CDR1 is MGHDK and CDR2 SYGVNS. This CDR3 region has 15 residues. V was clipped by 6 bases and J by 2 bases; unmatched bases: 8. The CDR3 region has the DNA TGTGCCAGCAGGGATTCCACTAGCGGACAAGAGACCCAGTACTTC. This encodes CASRDSTSGQETQYF.

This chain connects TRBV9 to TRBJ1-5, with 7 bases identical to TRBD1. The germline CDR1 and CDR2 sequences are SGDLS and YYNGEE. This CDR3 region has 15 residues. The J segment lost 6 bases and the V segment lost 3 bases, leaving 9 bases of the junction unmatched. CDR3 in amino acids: CASSASGTVIQPQHF. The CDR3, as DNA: TGTGCCAGCAGCGCATCCGGGACAGTCATTCAGCCCCAGCATTTT.

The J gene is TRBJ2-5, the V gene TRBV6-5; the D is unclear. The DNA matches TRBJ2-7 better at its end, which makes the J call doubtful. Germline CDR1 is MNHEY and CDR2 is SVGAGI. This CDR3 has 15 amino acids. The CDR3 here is CASSYSSPSSYEQYF. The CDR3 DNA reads TGTGCCAGCAGTTACTCTAGCCCGAGCTCCTACGAGCAGTACTTC.

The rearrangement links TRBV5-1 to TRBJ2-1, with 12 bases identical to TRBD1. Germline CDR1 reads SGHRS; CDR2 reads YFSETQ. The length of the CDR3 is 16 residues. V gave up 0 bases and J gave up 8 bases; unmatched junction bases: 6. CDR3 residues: CASSLGPGQGADEQFF. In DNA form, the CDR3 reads TGCGCCAGCAGCTTGGGTCCGGGACAGGGGGCGGATGAGCAGTTCTTC.

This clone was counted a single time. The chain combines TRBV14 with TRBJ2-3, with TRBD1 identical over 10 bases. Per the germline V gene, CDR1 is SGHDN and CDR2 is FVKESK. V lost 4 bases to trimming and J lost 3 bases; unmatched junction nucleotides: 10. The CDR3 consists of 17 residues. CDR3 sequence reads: CASSRSTGGKRTDTQYF. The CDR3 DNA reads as TGTGCCAGCAGCCGATCGACAGGGGGCAAAAGGACAGATACGCAGTATTTT.

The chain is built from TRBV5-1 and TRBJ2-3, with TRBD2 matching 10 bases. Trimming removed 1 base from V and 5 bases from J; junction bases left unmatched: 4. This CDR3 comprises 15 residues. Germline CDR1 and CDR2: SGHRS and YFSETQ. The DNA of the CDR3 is TGCGCCAGCAGCTTGCGGACTAGCGGTGGAGATACGCAGTATTTT. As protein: CASSLRTSGGDTQYF.

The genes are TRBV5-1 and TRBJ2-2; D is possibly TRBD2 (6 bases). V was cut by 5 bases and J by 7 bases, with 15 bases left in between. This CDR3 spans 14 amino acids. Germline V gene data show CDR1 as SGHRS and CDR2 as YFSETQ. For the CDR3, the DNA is TGCGCCAGCAGGGGACTTAATGTGATCGGGGAGCTGTTTTTT. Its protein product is CASRGLNVIGELFF.

CDR3 in amino acids: CASTQTTGYGYTF. For the CDR3, the DNA is TGTGCCAGCACACAGACCACCGGCTATGGCTACACCTTC. The chain links TRBV19 to TRBJ1-2; D is undetermined. The CDR3 has 13 amino acids. CDR1 is LNHDA, CDR2 SQIVND, per germline (reference sequence). V was trimmed by 9 bases and J by 4 bases, leaving 15 bases between them. Drawing the rest from reference TRBV19 and TRBJ1-2, the complete variable domain is DGGITQSPKYLFRKEGQNVTLSCEQNLNHDAMYWYRQDPGQGLRLIYYSQIVNDFQKGDIAEGYSVSREKKESFPLTVTSAQKNPTAFYLCASTQTTGYGYTFGSGTRLTVV.

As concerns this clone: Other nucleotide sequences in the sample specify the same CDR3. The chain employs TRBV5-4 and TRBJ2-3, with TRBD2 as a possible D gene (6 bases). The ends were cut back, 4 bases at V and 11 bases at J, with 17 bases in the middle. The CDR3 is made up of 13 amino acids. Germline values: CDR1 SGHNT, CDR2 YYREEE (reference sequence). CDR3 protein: CASSPTQGREQYF. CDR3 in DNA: TGTGCCAGCAGCCCAACGCAAGGGCGGGAGCAGTATTTT.

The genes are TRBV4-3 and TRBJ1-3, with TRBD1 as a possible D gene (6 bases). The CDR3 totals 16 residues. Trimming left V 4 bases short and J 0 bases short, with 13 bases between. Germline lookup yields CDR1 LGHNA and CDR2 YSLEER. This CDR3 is CASSPRGSISGNTIYF. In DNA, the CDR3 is TGCGCCAGCAGCCCCAGGGGCTCGATCTCTGGAAACACCATATATTTT.

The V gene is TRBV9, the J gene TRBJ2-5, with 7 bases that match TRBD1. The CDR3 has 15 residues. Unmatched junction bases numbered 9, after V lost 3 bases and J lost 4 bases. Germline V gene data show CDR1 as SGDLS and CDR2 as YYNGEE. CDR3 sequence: CASSATDRVVETQYF. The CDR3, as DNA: TGTGCCAGCAGCGCTACCGACAGGGTAGTAGAGACCCAGTACTTC.

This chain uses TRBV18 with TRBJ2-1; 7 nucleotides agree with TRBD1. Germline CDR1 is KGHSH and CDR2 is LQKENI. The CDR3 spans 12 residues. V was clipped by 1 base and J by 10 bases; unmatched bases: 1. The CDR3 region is CASSPRGGEQFF. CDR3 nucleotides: TGTGCCAGCTCACCACGAGGGGGCGAGCAGTTCTTC.

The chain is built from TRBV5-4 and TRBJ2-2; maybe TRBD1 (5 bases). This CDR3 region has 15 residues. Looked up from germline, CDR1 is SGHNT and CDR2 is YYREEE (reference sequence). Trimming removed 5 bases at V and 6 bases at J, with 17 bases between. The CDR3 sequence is CASRFKGPQAGELFF. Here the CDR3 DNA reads TGTGCCAGCAGGTTCAAGGGGCCCCAGGCCGGGGAGCTGTTTTTT.

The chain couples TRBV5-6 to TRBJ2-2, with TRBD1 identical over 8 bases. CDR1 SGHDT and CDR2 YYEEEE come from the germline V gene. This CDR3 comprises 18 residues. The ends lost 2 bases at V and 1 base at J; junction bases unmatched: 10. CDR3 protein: CASSFRRTGFGNTGELFF. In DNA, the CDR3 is TGTGCCAGCAGCTTCCGTCGGACAGGGTTTGGGAACACCGGGGAGCTGTTTTTT. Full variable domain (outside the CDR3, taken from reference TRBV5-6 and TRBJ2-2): DAGVTQSPTHLIKTRGQQVTLRCSPKSGHDTVSWYQQALGQGPQFIFQYYEEEERQRGNFPDRFSGHQFPNYSSELNVNALLLGDSALYLCASSFRRTGFGNTGELFFGEGSRLTVL.